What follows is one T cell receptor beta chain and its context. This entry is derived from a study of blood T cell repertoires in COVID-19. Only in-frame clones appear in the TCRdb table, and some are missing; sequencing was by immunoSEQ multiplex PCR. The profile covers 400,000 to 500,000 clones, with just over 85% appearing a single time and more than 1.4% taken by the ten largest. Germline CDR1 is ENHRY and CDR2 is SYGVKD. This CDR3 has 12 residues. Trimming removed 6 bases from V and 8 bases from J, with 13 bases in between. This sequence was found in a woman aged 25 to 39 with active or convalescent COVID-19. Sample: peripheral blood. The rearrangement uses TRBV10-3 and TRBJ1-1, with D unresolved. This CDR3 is CAIRGGGLEAFF. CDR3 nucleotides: TGTGCCATCAGGGGCGGCGGGTTGGAAGCTTTCTTT.